The 20 T cell receptor beta chains in this list originate from one sample, sequenced in a study of ipilimumab plus nivolumab after autologous stem cell transplantation. The table came from immunoSEQ multiplex PCR; TCRdb's copy has only in-frame clones and leaves some out. The data show fewer than 15,000 clones, about 80% seen once. The sample was PBMCs, taken in a trial of ipilimumab plus nivolumab as post-transplant consolidation. Source of these receptors: a male donor with diffuse large B-cell lymphoma.

This clone was found once. This rearrangement joins TRBV10-1 to TRBJ2-2; 9 bases are a match to TRBD1. Germline loops: CDR1 WNHNN, CDR2 SYGVQD (reference sequence). V lost 6 bases to trimming and J lost 4 bases; unmatched junction nucleotides: 6. The CDR3 is 15 residues long. The CDR3 sequence is CASSPGTGFTGELFF. For the CDR3, the DNA is TGCGCCAGCAGCCCCGGGACAGGGTTCACCGGGGAGCTGTTTTTT.

This CDR3 reads CAQQTIQTFGGANVLTF. The CDR3 DNA follows: TGTGCCCAGCAGACAATACAGACCTTTGGGGGGGCCAACGTCCTGACTTTC. The chain combines TRBV7-9 with TRBJ2-6; no definite D call. Germline V gene lookup returns CDR1 SEHNR and CDR2 FQNEAQ (reference sequence). The CDR3 covers 17 residues. Trimming removed 11 bases at V and 4 bases at J, with 24 bases between. Using reference TRBV7-9 and TRBJ2-6 for the parts outside the CDR3, the full variable domain is DTGVSQNPRHKITKRGQNVTFRCDPISEHNRLYWYRQTLGQGPEFLTYFQNEAQLEKSRLLSDRFSAERPKGSFSTLEIQRTEQGDSAMYLCAQQTIQTFGGANVLTFGAGSRLTVL.

The chain joins TRBV19 to TRBJ2-4; D may be TRBD2 (6 bases). The CDR3 loop spans 11 amino acids. The V gene's germline CDR1 is LNHDA and CDR2 SQIVND (reference sequence). V lost 7 bases and J lost 10, with 11 bases in between. This chain's CDR3 is CASMGTLIQYF. In nucleotides, the CDR3 is TGTGCCAGTATGGGGACTCTTATTCAGTACTTC.

The V and J genes are TRBV6-4 and TRBJ1-1, with D perhaps TRBD1 (6 bases). Trimming left V 2 bases short and J 9 bases short, with 13 bases between. The V gene's germline CDR1 is MRHNA and CDR2 SNTAGT. The CDR3 covers 13 residues. The CDR3 loop reads CASSDQGQGKAFF. Here the CDR3 DNA reads TGTGCCAGCAGTGACCAGGGGCAGGGGAAAGCTTTCTTT.

This rearrangement joins TRBV6-4 to TRBJ2-5; D is undetermined. The CDR3 consists of 14 residues. V lost 5 bases and J 5 bases, leaving 15 bases between the germline ends. Germline lookup yields CDR1 MRHNA and CDR2 SNTAGT. CDR3 residues: CASSPNGPGETQYF. CDR3 DNA: TGTGCCAGCAGTCCAAACGGGCCCGGGGAGACCCAGTACTTC.

The chain carries TRBV29-1 and TRBJ2-5; D not certain. The germline CDR1 and CDR2 sequences are SQVTM and ANQGSEA. Trimming stripped 7 bases from V and 5 bases from J, with 11 bases between. CDR3 length: 11 amino acids. CDR3 sequence reads: CSGTTGETQYF. Written as DNA, the CDR3 is TGCAGCGGCACCACTGGGGAGACCCAGTACTTC.

The genes are TRBV19 and TRBJ1-1, with 7 positions matching TRBD1. CDR1 and CDR2 from the germline V gene are LNHDA and SQIVND (reference sequence). V shed 8 bases and J 1 base; nucleotides not matched to a gene: 4. This CDR3 has 13 residues. CDR3 sequence (DNA): TGTGCCAGTGTGGGACAGCAGAACACTGAAGCTTTCTTT. Protein product: CASVGQQNTEAFF.

The rearrangement links TRBV7-9 to TRBJ2-7; the D gene is possibly TRBD1 (5 bases). V gave up 4 bases and J gave up 4 bases, with 11 bases separating them. This CDR3 spans 13 amino acids. Germline V CDR1 and CDR2: SEHNR, FQNEAQ (reference sequence). Here the CDR3 reads CASSSLDKYEQYF. The CDR3 coding sequence is TGTGCCAGCAGCTCGTTGGACAAATACGAGCAGTACTTC.

The chain links TRBV7-6 to TRBJ1-4, with 9 positions matching TRBD1. Germline CDR1 SGHVS, CDR2 FNYEAQ. The CDR3 length is 15 residues. With V trimmed by 3 bases and J by 8 bases, 7 bases remained unmatched. For the CDR3, the DNA is TGTGCCAGCAGCTTTGGGACAGGGATCGGAGAAAAACTGTTTTTT. Translation: CASSFGTGIGEKLFF.

This rearrangement joins TRBV7-2 to TRBJ1-2; D unresolved. V was pared by 5 bases and J by 8 bases, with 21 bases between. The CDR3 is 15 residues long. Germline values: CDR1 SGHTA, CDR2 FQGNSA. The CDR3 DNA sequence: TGTGCCAGCAGCCCGCAAGTCGGGGTGTCGGGCGGCTACACCTTC. Its translation is CASSPQVGVSGGYTF.

The chain combines TRBV7-2 with TRBJ2-1; D is ambiguous. Germline CDR1 and CDR2: SGHTA and FQGNSA. V dropped 4 bases and J dropped 0 bases, with 13 bases sitting between them. This CDR3 has 16 residues. The CDR3 coding sequence is TGTGCCAGCAGCTCCGACGGGCCTAGCTCCTACAATGAGCAGTTCTTC. Encoded protein: CASSSDGPSSYNEQFF.

V gene TRBV7-2 combines with J gene TRBJ1-6, with 9 bases identical to TRBD1. Germline CDR1 and CDR2: SGHTA and FQGNSA. This CDR3 spans 16 amino acids. The V gene end was trimmed by 1 base and the J gene end by 8 bases; junction bases not matched to a gene: 6. The chain's CDR3 is CASSLGLGQGDSPLHF. In nucleotides, the CDR3 is TGTGCCAGCAGCTTAGGGCTGGGACAGGGTGATTCACCCCTCCACTTT.

This clone has more than one count but fewer than ten. The chain uses TRBV5-8 and TRBJ2-1; 11 bases are shared with TRBD1. V lost 4 bases, J lost 4 bases, and 7 bases stayed unmatched. The CDR3 consists of 16 residues. CDR1 and CDR2 (germline): SGHTS, YDEGEE. The DNA for the CDR3 is TGTGCCAGCAGCCGAAGGACAGGGGGCCGTTACAATGAGCAGTTCTTC. Amino acid sequence: CASSRRTGGRYNEQFF.

Concerning this clone: At one end the junction does not follow the germline gene, possibly because of a read error. The rearrangement joins TRBV4-3 to TRBJ1-2, with D perhaps matching TRBD1 (5 bases). Germline V gene lookup returns CDR1 LGHNA and CDR2 YSLEER. CDR3 length: 14 amino acids. DNA of the CDR3: TGCGCCAGCAGCCAAGATCAAGGGGACTATGGCTACGCCTTC. Protein sequence: CASSQDQGDYGYAF.

This clone was seen just once. This chain connects TRBV5-1 to TRBJ2-1, with 7 bases that match TRBD2. The CDR3 is 14 amino acids. V shed 6 bases and J 4 bases; nucleotides not matched to a gene: 7. Germline V gene data show CDR1 as SGHRS and CDR2 as YFSETQ. The CDR3 DNA follows: TGCGCCAGCACCCAAAGCGGGGCTTACAATGAGCAGTTCTTC. Its translation: CASTQSGAYNEQFF.

This rearrangement joins TRBV5-1 to TRBJ2-1; D is possibly TRBD1 (6 bases). This CDR3 comprises 15 residues. CDR1 is SGHRS, CDR2 YFSETQ, per germline. The V gene lost 0 bases and the J gene lost 4 bases, with 11 bases spanning the gap. CDR3 coding DNA: TGCGCCAGCAGCTTGGGCAGGGGACATTACAATGAGCAGTTCTTC. Translating it yields CASSLGRGHYNEQFF.

The gene calls are TRBV5-1 and TRBJ2-7, with 12 bases that match TRBD2. This CDR3 spans 15 amino acids. V shed 4 bases and J 4 bases; nucleotides not matched to a gene: 6. The germline V gene encodes CDR1 SGHRS and CDR2 YFSETQ. In DNA form, the CDR3 reads TGCGCCAGCAGCGCCCCTAGCGGGGGGGCGTACGAGCAGTACTTC. Its protein is CASSAPSGGAYEQYF.

V and J are TRBV7-9 and TRBJ2-1; D gene ambiguous. This CDR3 is 14 amino acids long. The V gene lost 5 bases and the J gene lost 2 bases, with 10 bases spanning the gap. The V gene's germline CDR1 is SEHNR and CDR2 FQNEAQ (reference sequence). The chain's CDR3 is CASSPKPTYNEQFF. In nucleotides, the CDR3 is TGTGCCAGCAGCCCGAAACCAACCTACAATGAGCAGTTCTTC. The full variable domain, completed using reference TRBV7-9 and TRBJ2-1, is DTGVSQNPRHKITKRGQNVTFRCDPISEHNRLYWYRQTLGQGPEFLTYFQNEAQLEKSRLLSDRFSAERPKGSFSTLEIQRTEQGDSAMYLCASSPKPTYNEQFFGPGTRLTVL.

The chain couples TRBV6-6 to TRBJ2-3, with TRBD1 as a possible D gene (5 bases). V was trimmed by 5 bases and J by 0 bases, leaving 9 bases between them. Germline V gene sequence: CDR1 MNHNY, CDR2 SVGAGI (reference sequence). The CDR3 spans 14 residues. CDR3 DNA sequence: TGTGCCAGCAGTCCCCGACAGAGCACAGATACGCAGTATTTT. Translated, it gives CASSPRQSTDTQYF.

J is TRBJ2-3 and V is TRBV7-9; D is perhaps TRBD1 (6 bases). Deletions cut 5 bases from V and 5 bases from J, with 14 bases between. This CDR3 region has 14 residues. Looked up from germline, CDR1 is SEHNR and CDR2 is FQNEAQ (reference sequence). CDR3 DNA sequence: TGTGCCAGCAGCGGATTGAGCAGGGGAGATACGCAGTATTTT. This gives the protein CASSGLSRGDTQYF.